This T cell receptor beta chain is from a study of CD8 T cells in ankylosing spondylitis. Study-wide points: The clones that were linked to disease were reported to be significantly enriched in matched synovial fluid samples from ankylosing spondylitis patients. Made up of under 10 highly homologous variants, a TCR beta motif appeared characteristic of ankylosing spondylitis blood.

By quantitative 5'-RACE with molecular barcodes, the TCR beta libraries were made. TCRdb itself ran the 5' RACE reads through MiXCR, one entry per CDR3 protein. The data contain 450,000 or so distinct CDR3 sequences, 25% to 30% of them singletons. A remark on this clonotype: Its matching antigen is unknown.

V dropped 2 bases and J dropped 2; count of bases not matched to a gene: 6. CDR1 is KGHSY and CDR2 is FQNENV in the germline V gene. This CDR3 is built from 15 residues. V gene TRBV16 combines with J gene TRBJ2-7; 7 bases map to TRBD2. Sequencing was performed on blood, either unsorted or a sorted T cell fraction (not recorded which). The receptor's source is a male donor with ankylosing spondylitis. The CDR3 nucleotides are TGTGCCAGCAGCCAACTTGGGGGGGGGGCCTACGAGCAGTACTTC. It specifies CASSQLGGGAYEQYF.